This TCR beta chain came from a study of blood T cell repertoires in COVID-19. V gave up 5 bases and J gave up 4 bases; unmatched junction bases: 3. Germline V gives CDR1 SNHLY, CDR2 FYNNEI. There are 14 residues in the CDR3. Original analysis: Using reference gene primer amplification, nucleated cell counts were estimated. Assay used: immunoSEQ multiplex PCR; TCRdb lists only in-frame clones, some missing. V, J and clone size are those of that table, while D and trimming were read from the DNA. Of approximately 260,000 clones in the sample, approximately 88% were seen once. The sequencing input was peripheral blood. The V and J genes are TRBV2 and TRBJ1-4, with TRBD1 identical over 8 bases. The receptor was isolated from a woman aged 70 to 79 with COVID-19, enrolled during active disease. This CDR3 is CASSQGALNEKLFF. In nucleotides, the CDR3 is TGTGCCAGCAGTCAGGGGGCTCTTAATGAAAAACTGTTTTTT.